The text below deals with one TCR beta chain. Antigen unknown. Indicated treatment: oral pan-JAK inhibitor, 5-10 mg twice daily. CD4+ and CD8+ T cells were sorted from PBMCs stained for CD3, CD4 and CD8. Extraction of RNA preceded its reverse transcription into cDNA, which served as the sequencing template. Here immunoSEQ multiplex PCR was the method, and the copy in TCRdb shows in-frame clones only, minus some. Of about 190,000 clones in the sample, roughly three fifths were seen once. The entry originates in a study of CD8+ T cells in alopecia areata. Study as a whole: For 6 to 18 months, tofacitinib was taken, and 6 months off drug followed. The SALT score measured affected scalp surface percentage in treated patients.

The CDR3 loop spans 11 amino acids. Trimming took 4 bases from V and 8 from J; bases not matched to a gene: 2. Germline V lookup: CDR1 GTSNPN, CDR2 SVGIG (reference sequence). Study conclusions and caveats: While patients received tofacitinib, many expanded lesional clones remained present in scalp and blood.

The sequenced sample was CD4+ T cells sorted from blood, obtained around week 50, from a patient treated with tofacitinib. The TCR originated in a human donor with alopecia areata. The chain recombines TRBV30 with TRBJ1-1, with 9 bases lining up with TRBD1. CDR3 sequence (DNA): TGTGCCTGGACCGGGACAGGGGAAGCTTTCTTT. Translating it yields CAWTGTGEAFF.